Listed here are 18 T cell receptor beta chains from one sample, sequenced in a study of memory B cells and T cells in multiple sclerosis. Their antigens are not known. The repertoire was sequenced with immunoSEQ multiplex PCR; TCRdb's copy has only in-frame clones and lacks some. The sample contains fewer than 40,000 clones, more than 70% of which appear only once. Stimulus-free culture yielded autoproliferating CFSE-dim and non-proliferating CFSE-high T cells, each sequenced separately. Replicate wells were pooled after around seven days of stimulus-free culture of 5x10^7 CFSE-labeled PBMCs. The sample comprised PBMCs from blood kept in culture. These receptors all stem from a human donor with multiple sclerosis.

This chain uses TRBV29-1 with TRBJ1-1; weak D call: TRBD1 (5 bases). The germline V gene has CDR1 SQVTM and CDR2 ANQGSEA. V was pared by 8 bases and J by 5 bases, with 18 bases between. There are 13 residues in the CDR3. As DNA, the CDR3 is TGCAGCATTAGCCCCGTGGGGGTGACTGAAGCTTTCTTT. Translated, it gives CSISPVGVTEAFF.

The V gene is TRBV19, the J gene TRBJ2-1; the match to TRBD2 covers 7 bases. Germline-derived CDR1 and CDR2 are LNHDA and SQIVND (reference sequence). This CDR3 has 15 residues. Trimming cost V 2 bases and J 3 bases; bases outside gene matches: 4. CDR3 coding DNA: TGTGCCAGTAGTATAAACGGCGGGGGCTACAATGAGCAGTTCTTC. Its translation: CASSINGGGYNEQFF.

The chain has TRBV12-5 and TRBJ1-2; D uncertain. Trimming left V 4 bases short and J 4 bases short, with 7 bases between. CDR3 length: 12 residues. CDR1 and CDR2 from the germline V gene are LGHNT and FRNRAP. Here the CDR3 DNA reads TGTGCTAGTGGTTGGGGAACCTATGGCTACACCTTC. It yields the protein CASGWGTYGYTF. The full variable domain, in which reference TRBV12-5 and TRBJ1-2 provide the parts outside the CDR3, is DARVTQTPRHKVTEMGQEVTMRCQPILGHNTVFWYRQTMMQGLELLAYFRNRAPLDDSGMPKDRFSAEMPDATLATLKIQPSEPRDSAVYFCASGWGTYGYTFGSGTRLTVV.

The rearrangement links TRBV2 to TRBJ2-7; 7 positions agree with TRBD2. This CDR3 has 13 amino acids. The trim removed 4 bases at V and 9 bases at J, leaving 9 bases unmatched. The germline gives CDR1 SNHLY, CDR2 FYNNEI. The chain's CDR3 is CASSATRGRVQYF. DNA of the CDR3: TGTGCCAGCAGTGCAACGCGGGGGAGGGTGCAGTACTTC.

This chain joins TRBV30 and TRBJ1-2; D not certain. The ends were cut back, 5 bases at V and 1 base at J, with 11 bases in the middle. CDR1 is GTSNPN and CDR2 is SVGIG in the germline V gene (reference sequence). The CDR3 has 13 amino acids. Here the CDR3 reads CAWLQDGNYGYTF. The CDR3 DNA reads TGTGCCTGGCTGCAAGACGGTAACTATGGCTACACCTTC.

The chain combines TRBV29-1 with TRBJ2-7, with a possible D match to TRBD1 (6 bases). The CDR3 runs 15 residues. The germline CDR1 and CDR2 sequences are SQVTM and ANQGSEA. Trimming cost V 5 bases and J 2 bases, with 19 bases left between them. Here the CDR3 DNA reads TGCAGCGTTCAGCAACCGGGACATAGCACCTACGAGCAGTACTTC. Amino acid sequence: CSVQQPGHSTYEQYF.

This clone was observed a handful of times. This chain connects TRBV19 to TRBJ1-2; D remains ambiguous. V was trimmed by 3 bases and J by 4 bases, leaving 15 bases between them. CDR3 length: 15 amino acids. Germline CDR1 is LNHDA and CDR2 is SQIVND (reference sequence). The CDR3 loop is CASSMSPGQGYGYTF. CDR3 in DNA: TGTGCCAGTAGTATGTCTCCGGGCCAAGGCTATGGCTACACCTTC.

This clone was seen once. This rearrangement joins TRBV11-3 to TRBJ2-5; D is undetermined. The CDR3 runs 13 residues. Germline V gene data show CDR1 as SGHNT and CDR2 as YENEEA. Trimming cost V 5 bases and J 4 bases, with 11 bases left between them. CDR3 sequence: CASSPRSGETQYF. CDR3 DNA sequence: TGTGCCAGCAGCCCGAGGTCAGGAGAGACCCAGTACTTC.

This rearrangement joins TRBV19 to TRBJ1-1, with a weak D call TRBD1 (5 bases). V dropped 5 bases and J dropped 4 bases, with 14 bases sitting between them. CDR1 and CDR2 (germline): LNHDA, SQIVND (reference sequence). CDR3 length: 14 residues. Here the CDR3 DNA reads TGTGCCAGTAGTTGGGACCTTGGGGGCACTGAAGCTTTCTTT. Amino acid sequence: CASSWDLGGTEAFF.

The chain couples TRBV29-1 to TRBJ1-1; 8 positions agree with TRBD1. V gave up 7 bases and J gave up 3 bases; unmatched junction bases: 10. This CDR3 region has 14 residues. Germline lookup yields CDR1 SQVTM and CDR2 ANQGSEA. CDR3 amino acids: CSAAGGRVYTEAFF. Here the CDR3 DNA reads TGCAGCGCGGCAGGGGGCCGGGTTTACACTGAAGCTTTCTTT.

J is TRBJ2-5 and V is TRBV19, with 9 bases matching TRBD2. The CDR3 loop spans 15 amino acids. Germline CDR1 is LNHDA and CDR2 is SQIVND (reference sequence). The junction had 4 bases not matched to a gene; V was cut back by 0 bases and J by 5 bases. DNA of the CDR3: TGTGCCAGTAGTATAGATAGCGGGAGTGGTGAGACCCAGTACTTC. Residues: CASSIDSGSGETQYF.

V and J are TRBV19 and TRBJ2-2; D is ambiguous. The germline CDR1 and CDR2 sequences are LNHDA and SQIVND (reference sequence). The length of the CDR3 is 14 residues. Trimming cost V 3 bases and J 3 bases, with 8 bases left between them. The CDR3 DNA reads TGTGCCAGTAGTATTGGAGCTCACACCGGGGAGCTGTTTTTT. As protein: CASSIGAHTGELFF.

The rearrangement uses TRBV5-1 and TRBJ1-1, with 7 bases aligning to TRBD1. With 4 bases clipped from V and 8 bases from J, the junction kept 8 bases outside the gene matches. CDR3 size: 13 residues. The germline CDR1 and CDR2 sequences are SGHRS and YFSETQ. The CDR3 reads CASSPGQLREAFF. The CDR3 DNA is TGCGCCAGCAGCCCGGGACAGCTACGGGAAGCTTTCTTT.

CDR3 sequence: CSVASGLAEEQYF. The CDR3 coding sequence is TGCAGCGTTGCGTCGGGACTAGCGGAAGAGCAGTACTTC. The genes are TRBV29-1 and TRBJ2-7; TRBD2 matches 11 bases. Germline assignment: CDR1 SQVTM and CDR2 ANQGSEA. V gave up 4 bases and J gave up 7 bases; unmatched junction bases: 6. The CDR3 spans 13 residues.

The rearrangement joins TRBV2 to TRBJ2-2, with 8 bases fitting TRBD1. The CDR3 loop spans 16 amino acids. Trimming cost V 8 bases and J 6 bases; bases outside gene matches: 14. Germline CDR1 SNHLY, CDR2 FYNNEI. The CDR3 nucleotides are TGTGCCAGCCGCGCCGGGACAGGCCCGGGGGCCGGGGAGCTGTTTTTT. The encoded protein is CASRAGTGPGAGELFF.

The chain carries TRBV5-4 and TRBJ1-2; D is uncertain. CDR1 and CDR2 (germline): SGHNT, YYREEE (reference sequence). There are 13 residues in the CDR3. Trimming left V 0 bases short and J 8 bases short, with 11 bases between. The CDR3 nucleotides are TGTGCCAGCAGCTTGGCGGTTATAGAAGGCTACACCTTC. Translating it yields CASSLAVIEGYTF.

This sequence joins TRBV7-2 and TRBJ2-2; 8 bases fit TRBD2. The junction had 8 bases not matched to a gene; V was cut back by 5 bases and J by 6 bases. The CDR3 runs to 15 residues. In germline, CDR1 is SGHTA, CDR2 FQGNSA. This CDR3 is CASSQGLVLPGELFF. The CDR3 region has the DNA TGTGCCAGCAGCCAGGGACTAGTTTTACCCGGGGAGCTGTTTTTT.

This clone was counted only a few times. The chain recombines TRBV10-3 with TRBJ1-3; D is undetermined. Germline V gives CDR1 ENHRY, CDR2 SYGVKD. CDR3 size: 11 residues. V dropped 8 bases and J dropped 4 bases, with 6 bases sitting between them. CDR3 bases: TGTGCCATCCTCTGGGGAAACACCATATATTTT. It yields the protein CAILWGNTIYF.